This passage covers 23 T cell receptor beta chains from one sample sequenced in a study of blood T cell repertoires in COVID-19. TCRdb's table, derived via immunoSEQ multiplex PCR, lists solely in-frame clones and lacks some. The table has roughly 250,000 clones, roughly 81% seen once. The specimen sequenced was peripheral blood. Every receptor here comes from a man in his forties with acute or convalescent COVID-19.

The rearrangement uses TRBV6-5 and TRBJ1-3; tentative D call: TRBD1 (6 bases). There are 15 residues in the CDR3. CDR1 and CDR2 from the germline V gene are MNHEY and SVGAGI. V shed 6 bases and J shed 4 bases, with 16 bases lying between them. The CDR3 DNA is TGTGCCAGCAGGCGTAGGGCAGGGGACGGAAACACCATATATTTT. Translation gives CASRRRAGDGNTIYF.

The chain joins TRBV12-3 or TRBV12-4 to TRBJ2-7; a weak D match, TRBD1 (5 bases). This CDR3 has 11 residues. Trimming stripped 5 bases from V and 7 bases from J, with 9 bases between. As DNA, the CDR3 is TGTGCCAGCAGTCAAAGACAGGAGCAGTACTTC. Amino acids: CASSQRQEQYF.

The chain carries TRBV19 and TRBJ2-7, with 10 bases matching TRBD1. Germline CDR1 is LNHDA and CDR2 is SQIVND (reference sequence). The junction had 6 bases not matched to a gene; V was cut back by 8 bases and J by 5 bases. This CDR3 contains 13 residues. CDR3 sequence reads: CASLGTGVNEQYF. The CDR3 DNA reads TGTGCCAGTCTCGGGACAGGGGTAAACGAGCAGTACTTC.

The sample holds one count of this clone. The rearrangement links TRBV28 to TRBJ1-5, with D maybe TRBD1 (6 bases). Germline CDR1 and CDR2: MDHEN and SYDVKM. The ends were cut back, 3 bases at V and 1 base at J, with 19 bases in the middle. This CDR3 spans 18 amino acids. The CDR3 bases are TGTGCCAGCAGTTTTTTTAGGGGGGGACTGGGGAGCAATCAGCCCCAGCATTTT. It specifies CASSFFRGGLGSNQPQHF.

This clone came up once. The CDR3 here is CASSETGTGEGYTF. In DNA form, the CDR3 reads TGTGCCAGCAGTGAAACGGGGACAGGAGAAGGCTACACCTTC. J is TRBJ1-2 and V is TRBV2, with 8 bases aligning to TRBD1. This CDR3 is 14 amino acids long. V was clipped by 2 bases and J by 8 bases; unmatched bases: 7. Per the germline V gene, CDR1 is SNHLY and CDR2 is FYNNEI.

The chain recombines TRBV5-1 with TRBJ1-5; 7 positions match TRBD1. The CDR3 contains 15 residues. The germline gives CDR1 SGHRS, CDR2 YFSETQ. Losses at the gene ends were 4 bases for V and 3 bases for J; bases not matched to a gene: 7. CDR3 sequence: CASSPQGGFNQPQHF. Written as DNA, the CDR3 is TGCGCCAGCAGCCCTCAGGGGGGCTTCAATCAGCCCCAGCATTTT.

For the CDR3, the DNA is TGTGCCAGCAGTGAAACAGGGGGCGGAAACTATGGCTACACCTTC. It codes for CASSETGGGNYGYTF. The chain couples TRBV25-1 to TRBJ1-2; 9 nucleotides line up with TRBD1. V was clipped by 2 bases and J by 2 bases; unmatched bases: 3. This CDR3 region has 15 residues. CDR1 and CDR2 from the germline V gene are MGHDK and SYGVNS.

The CDR3 protein is CASSLRGRREEYGMNTEAFF. The CDR3 coding sequence is TGCGCCAGCAGCCTGCGTGGCCGAAGGGAGGAGTATGGTATGAACACTGAAGCTTTCTTT. The chain recombines TRBV5-1 with TRBJ1-1; D not certain. The CDR3 contains 20 residues. V lost 4 bases, J lost 0 bases, and 28 bases lay in between. Looked up from germline, CDR1 is SGHRS and CDR2 is YFSETQ.

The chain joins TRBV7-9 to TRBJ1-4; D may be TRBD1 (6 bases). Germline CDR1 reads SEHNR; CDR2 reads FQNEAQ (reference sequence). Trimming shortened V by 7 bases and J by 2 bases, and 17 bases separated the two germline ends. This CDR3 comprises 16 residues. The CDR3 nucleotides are TGTGCCAGCAACGGTAGGCAGGGGTCGACTAATGAAAAACTGTTTTTT. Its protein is CASNGRQGSTNEKLFF.

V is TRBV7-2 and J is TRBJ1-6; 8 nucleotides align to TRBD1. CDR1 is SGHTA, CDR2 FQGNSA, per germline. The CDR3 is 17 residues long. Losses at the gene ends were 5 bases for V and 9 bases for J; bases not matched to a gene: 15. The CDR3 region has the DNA TGTGCCAGCAGCCCCGGACAGGGAACGGCTGGGGTTTCACCCCTCCACTTT. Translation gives CASSPGQGTAGVSPLHF.

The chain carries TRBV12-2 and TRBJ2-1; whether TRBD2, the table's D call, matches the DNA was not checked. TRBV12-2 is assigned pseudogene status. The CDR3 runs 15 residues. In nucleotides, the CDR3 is TGTGCAAGTCGCTTAGGTAGCGGGGGGCCCCATGAGCAGTTCTTC. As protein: CASRLGSGGPHEQFF.

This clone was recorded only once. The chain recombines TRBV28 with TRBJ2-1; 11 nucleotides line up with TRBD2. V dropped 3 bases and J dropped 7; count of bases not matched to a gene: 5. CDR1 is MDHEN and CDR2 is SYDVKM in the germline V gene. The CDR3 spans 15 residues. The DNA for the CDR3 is TGTGCCAGCAGTTTGACTAGCGGGGTTTTAAATGAGCAGTTCTTC. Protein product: CASSLTSGVLNEQFF. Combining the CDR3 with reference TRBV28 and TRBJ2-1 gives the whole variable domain DVKVTQSSRYLVKRTGEKVFLECVQDMDHENMFWYRQDPGLGLRLIYFSYDVKMKEKGDIPEGYSVSREKKERFSLILESASTNQTSMYLCASSLTSGVLNEQFFGPGTRLTVL.

The CDR3 protein is CASSNRSPVSGANVLTF. Here the CDR3 DNA reads TGTGCCAGTAGTAACAGGAGCCCAGTCTCTGGGGCCAACGTCCTGACTTTC. J is TRBJ2-6 and V is TRBV19; a possible D gene is TRBD1 (5 bases). Per the germline V gene, CDR1 is LNHDA and CDR2 is SQIVND (reference sequence). This CDR3 region has 17 residues. Trimming removed 4 bases at V and 0 bases at J, with 13 bases between.

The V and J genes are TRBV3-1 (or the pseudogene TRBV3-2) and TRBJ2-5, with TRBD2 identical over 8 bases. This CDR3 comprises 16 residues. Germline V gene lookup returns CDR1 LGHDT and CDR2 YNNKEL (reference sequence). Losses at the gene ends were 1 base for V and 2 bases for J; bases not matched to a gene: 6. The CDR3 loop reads CASSQVVAGPQETQYF. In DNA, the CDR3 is TGTGCCAGCAGCCAAGTGGTAGCGGGGCCTCAAGAGACCCAGTACTTC.

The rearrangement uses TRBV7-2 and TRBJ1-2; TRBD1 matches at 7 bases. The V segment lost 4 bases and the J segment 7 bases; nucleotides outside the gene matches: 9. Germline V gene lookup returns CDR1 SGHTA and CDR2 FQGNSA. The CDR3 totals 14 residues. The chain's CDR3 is CASSSQQGTGGYTF. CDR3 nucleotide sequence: TGTGCCAGCAGCTCACAACAGGGGACGGGTGGCTACACCTTC.

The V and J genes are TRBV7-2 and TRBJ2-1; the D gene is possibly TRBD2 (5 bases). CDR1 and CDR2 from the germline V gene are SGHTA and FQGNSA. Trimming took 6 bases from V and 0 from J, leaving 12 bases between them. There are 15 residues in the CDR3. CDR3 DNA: TGTGCCAGCAGGAAGAGCGGTAGCTCCTACAATGAGCAGTTCTTC. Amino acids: CASRKSGSSYNEQFF.

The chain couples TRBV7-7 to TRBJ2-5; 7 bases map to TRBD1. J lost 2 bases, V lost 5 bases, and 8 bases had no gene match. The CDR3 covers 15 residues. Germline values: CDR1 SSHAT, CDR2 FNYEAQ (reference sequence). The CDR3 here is CASSLDRVGQETQYF. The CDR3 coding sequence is TGTGCCAGCAGCCTCGACAGGGTTGGTCAAGAGACCCAGTACTTC.

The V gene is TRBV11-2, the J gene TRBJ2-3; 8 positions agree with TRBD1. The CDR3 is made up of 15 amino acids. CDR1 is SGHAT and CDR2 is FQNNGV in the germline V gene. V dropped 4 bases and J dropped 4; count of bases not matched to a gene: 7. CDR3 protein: CASSSVQGAADTQYF. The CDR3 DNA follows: TGTGCCAGCAGCTCCGTTCAGGGGGCGGCAGATACGCAGTATTTT.

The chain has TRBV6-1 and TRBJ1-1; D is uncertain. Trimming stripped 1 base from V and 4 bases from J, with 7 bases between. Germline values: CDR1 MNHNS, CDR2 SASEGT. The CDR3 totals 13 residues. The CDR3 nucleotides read TGTGCCAGCAGTGAAGGGCAAACCACTGAAGCTTTCTTT. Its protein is CASSEGQTTEAFF.

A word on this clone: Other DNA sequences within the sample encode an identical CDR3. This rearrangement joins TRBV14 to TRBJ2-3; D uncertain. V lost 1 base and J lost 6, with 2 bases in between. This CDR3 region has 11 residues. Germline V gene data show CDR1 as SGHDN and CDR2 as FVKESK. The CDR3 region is CASSQADTQYF. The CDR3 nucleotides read TGTGCCAGCAGCCAAGCGGATACGCAGTATTTT.

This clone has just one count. CDR3 DNA sequence: TGCAGCGTTGGCCAGGCCCGCGGGAACTATGGCTACACCTTC. The encoded protein is CSVGQARGNYGYTF. This chain joins TRBV29-1 and TRBJ1-2; no definite D call. The CDR3 contains 14 residues. Trimming took off 4 bases at V and 2 bases at J, with 14 bases between the two ends. Per germline, CDR1 SQVTM and CDR2 ANQGSEA.

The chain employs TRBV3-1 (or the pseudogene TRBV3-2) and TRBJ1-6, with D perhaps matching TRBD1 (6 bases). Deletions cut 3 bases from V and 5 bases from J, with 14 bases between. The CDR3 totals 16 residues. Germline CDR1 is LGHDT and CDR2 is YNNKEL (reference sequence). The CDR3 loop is CASSHSGRGNNSPLHF. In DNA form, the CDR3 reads TGTGCCAGCAGCCATTCCGGCAGGGGCAATAATTCACCCCTCCACTTT.

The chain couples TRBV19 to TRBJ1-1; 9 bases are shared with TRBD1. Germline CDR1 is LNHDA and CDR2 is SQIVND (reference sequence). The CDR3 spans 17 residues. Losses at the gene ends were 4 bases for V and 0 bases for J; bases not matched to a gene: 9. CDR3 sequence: CASSNHRTGEVNTEAFF. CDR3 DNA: TGTGCCAGTAGTAACCACCGGACAGGGGAGGTGAACACTGAAGCTTTCTTT.